This T cell receptor (beta chain) is drawn from a study of T cells in Graves' hyperthyroidism and ophthalmopathy. Amplification of TCR beta CDR3 regions was performed using RNA transcripts as template. When the TCR CDR3 underwent first-round RT-PCR, the HTBI primer set was used. TCRdb reprocessed the multiplex PCR reads with MiXCR, giving one entry per CDR3 protein. The sample records 400,000 or so distinct CDR3 sequences, about 14% being singletons. Study-wide results and caveats: Model-based prediction identified ophthalmopathy a median about 7 months prior to its onset.

The V segment lost 6 bases and the J segment 2 bases; nucleotides outside the gene matches: 8. Germline loops: CDR1 MDHEN, CDR2 SYDVKM. The CDR3 is 16 residues long. Each person with ophthalmopathy scored at least 3 on the Clinical Activity Score, reached NOSPECS grade 4 or higher, and had been ill under 3 months. Around 10 ml fresh peripheral blood yielded the PBMCs. Details on this clonotype: Its cognate antigen is unknown.

The source is a man aged 50-60 years with Graves' ophthalmopathy. What was sequenced was blood. The chain combines TRBV28 with TRBJ2-1; 9 bases agree with TRBD2. The CDR3 DNA sequence: TGTGCCAGCAGAATCGGGACTAGCCTACCCTACAATGAGCAGTTCTTC. This sequence encodes CASRIGTSLPYNEQFF.